The 23 T cell receptor beta chains in this list originate from one sample, sequenced in a study of T cells in Graves' hyperthyroidism and ophthalmopathy. Amplified regions were TCR beta CDR3 sequences from RNA transcripts. TCR CDR3 underwent first-round RT-PCR with the HTBI primer set. TCRdb recomputed calls from the multiplex PCR reads with MiXCR, one row per CDR3 protein. Of around 600,000 distinct CDR3 sequences listed, approximately 15% are singletons. Material: blood. The source is a woman aged 18-35 years with Graves' ophthalmopathy.

This clonotype was detected many times. This rearrangement joins TRBV12-3 or TRBV12-4 to TRBJ2-3; no firm D call. This CDR3 comprises 14 residues. V lost 6 bases and J lost 2, with 12 bases in between. The CDR3 sequence: CASRSIISTDTQYF. CDR3 sequence (DNA): TGTGCCAGCAGGTCAATTATTTCCACAGATACGCAGTATTTT.

The chain employs TRBV18 and TRBJ2-1, with D perhaps TRBD2 (6 bases). The CDR3 loop spans 16 amino acids. Germline V gene data show CDR1 as KGHSH and CDR2 as LQKENI. The V gene lost 4 bases and the J gene lost 4 bases, with 17 bases spanning the gap. The CDR3 DNA is TGTGCCAGCTCACTACGAGGAGCGGAGGGATACAATGAGCAGTTCTTC. This encodes CASSLRGAEGYNEQFF.

The genes are TRBV20-1 and TRBJ2-5; 7 bases agree with TRBD2. Trimming took 4 bases from V and 5 from J; bases not matched to a gene: 7. Germline loops: CDR1 DFQATT, CDR2 SNEGSKA (reference sequence). The CDR3 is 13 amino acids. CDR3 residues: CSAKRDGGETQYF. The CDR3 bases are TGCAGTGCTAAACGGGACGGGGGGGAGACCCAGTACTTC.

This clonotype has a count of ten or more. The chain combines TRBV6-2 or TRBV6-3 with TRBJ2-5; D might be TRBD2 (5 bases). Germline V CDR1 and CDR2: MNHEY, SVGEGT. With 1 base removed from V and 5 bases from J, the gap between germline ends came to 8 bases. The CDR3 loop spans 13 amino acids. Written as DNA, the CDR3 is TGTGCCAGCAGTTACTACTCGGGGGAGACCCAGTACTTC. Protein product: CASSYYSGETQYF.

CDR3 amino acids: CASSPPPRDLWSDTEAFF. The CDR3 nucleotides read TGTGCCAGCAGCCCTCCCCCGAGGGATCTCTGGTCGGACACTGAAGCTTTCTTT. The chain combines TRBV7-9 with TRBJ1-1; D gene unclear. Germline V gene data show CDR1 as SEHNR and CDR2 as FQNEAQ (reference sequence). The CDR3 loop spans 18 amino acids. Trimming removed 5 bases at V and 3 bases at J, with 25 bases between. Full variable domain (remainder filled in from reference TRBV7-9 and TRBJ1-1): DTGVSQNPRHKITKRGQNVTFRCDPISEHNRLYWYRQTLGQGPEFLTYFQNEAQLEKSRLLSDRFSAERPKGSFSTLEIQRTEQGDSAMYLCASSPPPRDLWSDTEAFFGQGTRLTVV.

This clonotype appeared many times. V gene TRBV4-1 combines with J gene TRBJ1-5; weak D call: TRBD1 (5 bases). The germline V gene encodes CDR1 MGHRA and CDR2 YSYEKL. V was clipped by 4 bases and J by 3 bases, with 13 bases between them. The CDR3 is 15 amino acids. The CDR3 region is CASSPRGTSNQPQHF. CDR3 nucleotide sequence: TGCGCCAGCAGCCCCCGGGGGACGTCCAATCAGCCCCAGCATTTT.

This clonotype appeared many times. The chain combines TRBV7-3 with TRBJ2-5; 9 bases are shared with TRBD1. Germline lookup yields CDR1 SGHTA and CDR2 FQGTGA. This CDR3 has 14 amino acids. V lost 4 bases, J lost 5 bases, and 5 bases stayed unmatched. This CDR3 is CASSSQGAEETQYF. The CDR3 bases are TGTGCCAGCAGCTCACAGGGGGCCGAGGAGACCCAGTACTTC.

Regarding this clonotype: A much more abundant neighbour one base away suggests this may be a read error. No conserved phenylalanine or tryptophan is present at the end of the CDR3, so a read error is the likely explanation. V and J are TRBV5-1 and TRBJ1-1, with D possibly matching TRBD1 (6 bases). The germline V gene has CDR1 SGHRS and CDR2 YFSETQ. V shed 5 bases and J shed 2 bases, with 19 bases lying between them. The CDR3 has 16 amino acids. CDR3 nucleotide sequence: TGCGCCAGCAGACCCCGAGGAGGGGGGTATAACACTGAAGCTTTCCTT. This codes for CASRPRGGGYNTEAFL.

The sample holds many counts of this clonotype. This sequence joins TRBV28 and TRBJ2-7, with 8 nucleotides matching TRBD1. The V and J ends lost 6 bases and 4 bases, in that order; junction bases with no gene match: 8. The germline CDR1 and CDR2 sequences are MDHEN and SYDVKM. CDR3 size: 14 residues. The CDR3 DNA reads TGTGCCAGCAGGGGCCCGGGACAGGCTTACGAGCAGTACTTC. Translation gives CASRGPGQAYEQYF.

Ten or more counts support this clonotype. This sequence joins TRBV5-1 and TRBJ2-7; possibly TRBD2 for D (5 bases). In germline, CDR1 is SGHRS, CDR2 YFSETQ. V lost 1 base to trimming and J lost 1 base, with 12 bases between them. The CDR3 spans 15 residues. The CDR3 DNA reads as TGCGCCAGCAGCTTGACGCCGGACTTTTCCTACGAGCAGTACTTC. This gives the protein CASSLTPDFSYEQYF.

Many counts were recorded for this clonotype. The gene calls are TRBV7-2 and TRBJ2-5; TRBD2 matches at 12 bases. The CDR3 has 15 residues. J lost 4 bases, V lost 5 bases, and 5 bases had no gene match. Germline CDR1 and CDR2: SGHTA and FQGNSA. CDR3 DNA: TGTGCCAGCAGCAACGGACTAGCGGGAACAGAGACCCAGTACTTC. It codes for CASSNGLAGTETQYF. Drawing the rest from reference TRBV7-2 and TRBJ2-5, the complete variable domain is GAGVSQSPSNKVTEKGKDVELRCDPISGHTALYWYRQSLGQGLEFLIYFQGNSAPDKSGLPSDRFSAERTGGSVSTLTIQRTQQEDSAVYLCASSNGLAGTETQYFGPGTRLLVL.

Only a few counts were recorded for this clonotype. This CDR3 reads CASSLTTGAYNEQFF. In DNA form, the CDR3 reads TGTGCCAGCAGCTTAACGACGGGAGCCTACAATGAGCAGTTCTTC. J is TRBJ2-1 and V is TRBV7-3, with a tentative D call TRBD2 (6 bases). Germline CDR1 reads SGHTA; CDR2 reads FQGTGA. This CDR3 spans 15 amino acids. The ends were cut back, 0 bases at V and 2 bases at J, with 8 bases in the middle.

This clonotype turned up a few times. The chain has TRBV29-1 and TRBJ1-1, with TRBD1 matching over 7 bases. The J segment lost 8 bases and the V segment lost 7 bases, leaving 7 bases of the junction unmatched. The CDR3 loop spans 11 amino acids. Germline loops: CDR1 SQVTM, CDR2 ANQGSEA. CDR3 protein: CSAAVTGEAFF. The CDR3 DNA is TGCAGCGCCGCTGTGACAGGGGAAGCTTTCTTT.

This clonotype has at least ten counts. The V and J genes are TRBV11-2 and TRBJ2-1; 7 bases line up with TRBD2. The CDR3 is made up of 12 amino acids. After removal of 4 bases from V and 12 bases from J, the junction contained 6 bases not matched to a gene. Germline assignment: CDR1 SGHAT and CDR2 FQNNGV. The CDR3 sequence is CASSSPGLWQFF. Here the CDR3 DNA reads TGTGCCAGCAGCTCGCCGGGACTATGGCAGTTCTTC.

This sequence joins TRBV6-5 and TRBJ2-3, with TRBD2 identical over 11 bases. Trimming took 2 bases from V and 4 from J; bases not matched to a gene: 11. From germline, CDR1 is MNHEY and CDR2 SVGAGI. The CDR3 consists of 18 residues. The CDR3 DNA reads as TGTGCCAGCAGTTACGCGACGCGGCTAGCGGGAGGAGCAGATACGCAGTATTTT. Protein sequence: CASSYATRLAGGADTQYF.

This clonotype was observed a few times. The J gene is TRBJ1-5, the V gene TRBV6-5; no definite D call. Germline V gene data show CDR1 as MNHEY and CDR2 as SVGAGI. V lost 0 bases to trimming and J lost 5 bases, with 5 bases between them. This CDR3 region has 13 residues. CDR3 in amino acids: CASSYSIYQPQHF. CDR3 nucleotide sequence: TGTGCCAGCAGTTACTCAATTTATCAGCCCCAGCATTTT.

This clonotype was observed at least ten times. The rearrangement uses TRBV28 and TRBJ1-5; 8 nucleotides line up with TRBD1. Germline V CDR1 and CDR2: MDHEN, SYDVKM. Trimming cost V 6 bases and J 2 bases; bases outside gene matches: 3. The CDR3 is 14 amino acids. CDR3 coding DNA: TGTGCCAGCAGAGGACAGGGTCGCAATCAGCCCCAGCATTTT. Residues: CASRGQGRNQPQHF.

In the case of this clonotype: With a much larger clone just one base away, this may be a read error. This sequence joins TRBV3-1 and TRBJ2-1; D is possibly TRBD2 (6 bases). In germline, CDR1 is LGHDT, CDR2 YNNKEL (reference sequence). Trimming pared 1 base from V and 8 bases from J, leaving 6 bases between. The length of the CDR3 is 12 residues. CDR3 sequence reads: CASSQGGDEQFF. In DNA, the CDR3 is TGTGCCAGCAGCCAAGGGGGGGATGAGCAGTTCTTC.

The chain has TRBV11-3 and TRBJ2-7; 9 bases are shared with TRBD2. The V gene end was trimmed by 5 bases and the J gene end by 3 bases; junction bases not matched to a gene: 17. Looked up from germline, CDR1 is SGHNT and CDR2 is YENEEA. CDR3 length: 18 amino acids. The CDR3 loop is CASSGSLFSGSGGYEQYF. CDR3 nucleotides: TGTGCCAGCAGCGGATCCCTCTTTAGCGGGAGTGGGGGCTACGAGCAGTACTTC.

This clonotype was recorded at least ten times. The chain combines TRBV5-5 with TRBJ2-7; perhaps D is TRBD1 or TRBD2 (5 bases each). The germline CDR1 and CDR2 sequences are SGHKS and YYEKEE (reference sequence). Trimming stripped 4 bases from V and 5 bases from J, with 13 bases between. This CDR3 region has 13 residues. The CDR3 is CASSVGTSNEQYF. CDR3 DNA: TGTGCCAGCAGCGTGGGGACCTCAAACGAGCAGTACTTC.

This clonotype has ten or more counts. The chain couples TRBV3-1 to TRBJ2-3, with TRBD1 identical over 9 bases. Germline CDR1 and CDR2: LGHDT and YNNKEL (reference sequence). The CDR3 contains 16 residues. V lost 5 bases, J lost 2 bases, and 8 bases stayed unmatched. The DNA of the CDR3 is TGTGCCAGCAGCTACACCGGGACAGGGATCACAGATACGCAGTATTTT. Encoded protein: CASSYTGTGITDTQYF.

The sample holds many counts of this clonotype. This chain's CDR3 is CASSYRPSSSYNEQFF. The CDR3 DNA sequence: TGTGCCAGCAGTTACCGACCCAGTAGCTCCTACAATGAGCAGTTCTTC. J is TRBJ2-1 and V is TRBV6-5, with unresolved D. Germline lookup yields CDR1 MNHEY and CDR2 SVGAGI. V dropped 2 bases and J dropped 0 bases, with 11 bases sitting between them. This CDR3 has 16 residues.

This clonotype was seen repeatedly, ten times or more. The genes are TRBV5-1 and TRBJ1-5; D gene unclear. Trimming took 4 bases from V and 3 from J, leaving 14 bases between them. Germline V gene sequence: CDR1 SGHRS, CDR2 YFSETQ. This CDR3 has 15 amino acids. The CDR3 bases are TGCGCCAGCAGCCACCGGACGGACTCCAATCAGCCCCAGCATTTT. It is translated as CASSHRTDSNQPQHF.